The clone carrying this TCR beta chain has more than one count but fewer than ten. What it binds is unknown. The data are from a study of response to subunit inactivated influenza vaccine. TCRdb redid the calling of the RT-PCR reads with MiXCR, one entry per CDR3 protein. The sample lists 590,000 or so distinct CDR3 sequences, around 13% occurring once. Findings and caveats of the study: It was suggested by the authors that few new T cells are recruited by each seasonal influenza vaccination.

The clonotype originates from a man over 45 who received an inactivated influenza vaccine. The starting material was PBMCs from blood, obtained approximately 15 days before vaccination.

The CDR3: CSARAFDSWPYNEQFF. The CDR3 DNA reads as TGCAGTGCTAGAGCCTTTGACAGTTGGCCGTACAATGAGCAGTTCTTC. This chain uses TRBV20-1 with TRBJ2-1, with D perhaps matching TRBD1 (5 bases). Trimming took 1 base from V and 4 from J, leaving 17 bases between them. The CDR3 is made up of 16 amino acids. Germline V gives CDR1 DFQATT, CDR2 SNEGSKA (reference sequence).